The 5 T cell receptor beta chains listed next were all sequenced from one sample in a study of blood T cell repertoires in COVID-19. Libraries were prepared by immunoSEQ multiplex PCR; TCRdb keeps only in-frame clonotypes and omits some of them. The sample comprises about 100,000 clones, 85% to 90% of which are singletons, and 9.5% to 15% rests with the top ten. What was sequenced was peripheral blood. These receptors all stem from a human donor in a cohort sampled during active COVID-19.

This chain connects TRBV3-1 (or the pseudogene TRBV3-2) to TRBJ1-4; the D gene is possibly TRBD1 (6 bases). V was cut by 2 bases and J by 2 bases, with 9 bases left in between. CDR1 and CDR2 (germline): LGHDT, YNNKEL (reference sequence). There are 15 residues in the CDR3. CDR3 sequence (DNA): TGTGCCAGCAGCCAATGGGGGGGCACTAATGAAAAACTGTTTTTT. Protein product: CASSQWGGTNEKLFF.

The chain employs TRBV20-1 and TRBJ2-7; a possible D gene is TRBD2 (6 bases). The CDR3 is 11 amino acids. CDR1 and CDR2 from the germline V gene are DFQATT and SNEGSKA (reference sequence). V gave up 3 bases and J gave up 6 bases, with 9 bases separating them. CDR3 sequence reads: CSAREGREQYF. CDR3 DNA: TGCAGTGCTAGGGAGGGCCGCGAGCAGTACTTC.

The V call is TRBV7-9, the J call TRBJ1-3; no reliable D call. Trimming left V 6 bases short and J 8 bases short, with 8 bases between. The germline CDR1 and CDR2 sequences are SEHNR and FQNEAQ (reference sequence). The CDR3 is 11 residues long. The CDR3 coding sequence is TGTGCCAGCAGTCCCCAGGACACCATATATTTT. As protein: CASSPQDTIYF.

Only one count was recorded for this clone. The chain is built from TRBV18 and TRBJ1-1; 7 bases are shared with TRBD1. Trimming took 6 bases from V and 0 from J; bases not matched to a gene: 10. The CDR3 totals 16 residues. Per germline, CDR1 KGHSH and CDR2 LQKENI. The CDR3 coding sequence is TGTGCCAGCTCTCCCGCCCCCGGGACAGTGAACACTGAAGCTTTCTTT. Translating it yields CASSPAPGTVNTEAFF.

This clone has a handful of counts. This CDR3 is also generated by other DNA sequences in the sample. The chain couples TRBV18 to TRBJ2-5, with a possible D match to TRBD2 (5 bases). CDR3 length equals 13 residues. V dropped 3 bases and J dropped 2 bases, with 7 bases sitting between them. CDR1 is KGHSH, CDR2 LQKENI, per germline. Here the CDR3 DNA reads TGTGCCAGCTCACCGGGAGCGCAAGAGACCCAGTACTTC. Protein: CASSPGAQETQYF. Based on the CDR3 plus reference TRBV18 and TRBJ2-5, the full variable domain is NAGVMQNPRHLVRRRGQEARLRCSPMKGHSHVYWYRQLPEEGLKFMVYLQKENIIDESGMPKERFSAEFPKEGPSILRIQQVVRGDSAAYFCASSPGAQETQYFGPGTRLLVL.